This TCR beta chain was identified in a study of cytomegalovirus exposure and HLA in healthy donors. The primer mix had 60 Vbeta and 13 Jbeta primers. Using immunoSEQ multiplex PCR, the repertoire was profiled, and TCRdb retains in-frame clones only, with some absent. In the table there are under 100,000 clones, around 81% of which are singletons. Study findings and constraints: The study recorded some 160 TCR beta chains that were cytomegalovirus-associated. The Asian-associated ancestry cluster reportedly had fewer N-insertions than the approximately 610-donor mean in a later analysis. Donors were assumed by presence/absence analyses to have roughly uniform sequencing depth.

V was shortened by 6 bases and J by 0 bases, with 12 bases between the two germline ends. Germline loops: CDR1 SGHDN, CDR2 FVKESK. The length of the CDR3 is 15 residues. Only a few counts were recorded for this clone. Its antigen remains unidentified. The rearrangement uses TRBV14 and TRBJ2-1, with D tentatively TRBD1 (6 bases). This clonotype originated in a woman between 65 and 79 years old in good health and CMV-seropositive. The sequencing input was PBMCs. In DNA form, the CDR3 reads TGTGCCAGCAGGGAAGGACAGAGCTCCTACAATGAGCAGTTCTTC. This encodes CASREGQSSYNEQFF. The whole variable domain, remainder taken from reference TRBV14 and TRBJ2-1, is EAGVTQFPSHSVIEKGQTVTLRCDPISGHDNLYWYRRVMGKEIKFLLHFVKESKQDESGMPNNRFLAERTGGTYSTLKVQPAELEDSGVYFCASREGQSSYNEQFFGPGTRLTVL.